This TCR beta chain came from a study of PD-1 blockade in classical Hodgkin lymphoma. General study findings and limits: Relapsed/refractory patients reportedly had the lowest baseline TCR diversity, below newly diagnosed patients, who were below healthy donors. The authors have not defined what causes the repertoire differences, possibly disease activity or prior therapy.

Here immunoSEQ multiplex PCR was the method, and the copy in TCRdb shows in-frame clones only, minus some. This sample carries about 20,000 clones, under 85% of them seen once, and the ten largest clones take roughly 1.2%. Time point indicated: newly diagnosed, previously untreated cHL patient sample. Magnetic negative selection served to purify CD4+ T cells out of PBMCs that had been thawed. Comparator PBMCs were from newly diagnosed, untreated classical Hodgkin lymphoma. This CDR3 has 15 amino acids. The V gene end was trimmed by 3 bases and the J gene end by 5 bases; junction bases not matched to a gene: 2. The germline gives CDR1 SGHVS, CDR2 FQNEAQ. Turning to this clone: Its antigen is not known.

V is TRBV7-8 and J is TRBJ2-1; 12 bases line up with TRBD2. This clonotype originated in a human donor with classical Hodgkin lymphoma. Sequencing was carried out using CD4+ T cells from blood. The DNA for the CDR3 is TGTGCCAGCAGCTTTACTAGCGGGAGGAACAATGAGCAGTTCTTC. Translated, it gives CASSFTSGRNNEQFF.